Sequencing of this TCR beta chain was carried out in a study of CD8+CD57+ T cells in acquired aplastic anemia. CDR1 SNHLY and CDR2 FYNNEI come from the germline V gene. The CDR3 has 12 amino acids. The V end lost 7 bases, the J end lost 2 bases, and 9 bases lay between the germline ends. Profiling that covered TCR beta VDJ and CDR3 relied on genomic DNA as its template. MiXCR, applied by TCRdb to the reads, yields one record per CDR3 protein. The data contain 150,000 to 200,000 distinct CDR3 sequences, roughly 48% of them singletons. Patients sequenced had flow cytometry evidence of CD8+CD57+ cell expansion.

This clonotype was sampled from a human donor with aplastic anemia. The sequenced material came from sorted CD4+, CD8+, or CD8+CD57+ T cells (not recorded which) from PBMCs. This chain joins TRBV2 and TRBJ2-7; D is uncertain. The CDR3 DNA follows: TGTGCCAGCACGGGTAGCCCCTACGAGCAGTACTTC. Translation: CASTGSPYEQYF.